The rows below give T cell receptor beta chains drawn from one sample of a study of blood T cell repertoires in COVID-19. Generated by immunoSEQ multiplex PCR, the TCRdb table keeps only in-frame clones and is missing some. The sample lists some 460,000 clones, 87% seen once, with under 0.85% in the top ten. The sample was PBMCs or T cells enriched from blood (not recorded which). These receptors all come from a woman aged 18-29 years who had recovered from COVID-19. Both conserved end residues are part of each CDR3. The D gene is left open where the match is weak. For some rows the clone size is stated as once, few or many, or as a class when expanded; others skip it.

d_call,v_call,j_call,clone_size,cdr3_nt,cdr3_aa
.,TRBV3-1/TRBV3-2,TRBJ2-5,.,TGTGCCAGCAGTCGGACAGATACTACCCAGTACTTC,CASSRTDTTQYF
TRBD2,TRBV6-5,TRBJ2-3,.,TGTGCCAGCCGACTAGCGGGGGGCACAGATACGCAGTATTTT,CASRLAGGTDTQYF
TRBD2,TRBV5-4,TRBJ2-3,.,TGTGCCAGCAGACATCGGGGGGGCCTAACAGATACGCAGTATTTT,CASRHRGGLTDTQYF
.,TRBV7-8,TRBJ2-2,.,TGTGCCAGCAGCTTAGTCCCAGGGAAGGGAAACACCGGGGAGCTGTTTTTT,CASSLVPGKGNTGELFF
TRBD2,TRBV5-1,TRBJ2-7,.,TGCGCCAGCAGCTTGGCAACTAGCGGGTACTACGAGCAGTACTTC,CASSLATSGYYEQYF
.,TRBV28,TRBJ2-3,once,TGTGCCAGCAGTTTCTCCACAGGGACAGATACGCAGTATTTT,CASSFSTGTDTQYF
.,TRBV3-1/TRBV3-2,TRBJ2-5,.,TGTGCCAGCAGCCACGACCTAGTCCAAGAGACCCAGTACTTC,CASSHDLVQETQYF
.,TRBV6-5,TRBJ2-5,.,TGTGCCAGCAGTTACCGGGGGACCAGTCGAGAGACCCAGTACTTC,CASSYRGTSRETQYF
TRBD1,TRBV5-1,TRBJ2-7,.,TGCGCCAGCAGCGTGGGACAGGGGACCTCCTACGAGCAGTACTTC,CASSVGQGTSYEQYF
TRBD1,TRBV30,TRBJ1-3,.,TGTGCCTGGACCCTAGGACAGGGGGCACTAAACACCATATATTTT,CAWTLGQGALNTIYF
.,TRBV30,TRBJ1-1,.,TGTGCCTGGAGACTCCCGACAGGAAACACTGAAGCTTTCTTT,CAWRLPTGNTEAFF
TRBD1,TRBV7-9,TRBJ1-1,.,TGTGCCAGCAGCCCTCAGGGGGGGAACACTGAAGCTTTCTTT,CASSPQGGNTEAFF
TRBD1,TRBV5-1,TRBJ1-2,.,TGCGCCAGCAGCGACTTCGACAGGGATGCCTATCGCTACACCTTC,CASSDFDRDAYRYTF
TRBD1,TRBV5-6,TRBJ1-6,.,TGTGCCAGCAGCGGCGGACAGGGGGCTAACAATTCACCCCTCCACTTT,CASSGGQGANNSPLHF
.,TRBV19,TRBJ1-1,.,TGTGCCAGTAGTATGGGGCAGGGAGGCACTGAAGCTTTCTTT,CASSMGQGGTEAFF
TRBD1,TRBV3-1/TRBV3-2,TRBJ1-3,.,TGTGCCAGCAGCCAAGCCAGGGGGCCTGGAAACACCATATATTTT,CASSQARGPGNTIYF
.,TRBV6-5,TRBJ2-4,.,TGTGCCAGCAGGAGGGAAGCCAGAAACATTCAGTACTTC,CASRREARNIQYF
TRBD2,TRBV7-7,TRBJ2-5,.,TGTGCTAGCAGCTCGGGACTAGAAGGAGAGACCCAGTACTTC,CASSSGLEGETQYF
.,TRBV5-4,TRBJ2-7,.,TGTGCCAGCAGCTTGGACAGATATTACGAGCAGTACTTC,CASSLDRYYEQYF
.,TRBV30,TRBJ1-1,.,TGTGCGGGGGGGGCTTCCTTCGGGAACACTGAAGCTTTCTTT,CAGGASFGNTEAFF
TRBD2,TRBV5-1,TRBJ2-3,.,TGCGCCAGCAGCTTAAACAGACTAGCGGGGGGGCTCTCTCGGGCAGATACGCAGTATTTT,CASSLNRLAGGLSRADTQYF
.,TRBV7-2,TRBJ1-1,.,TGTGCCAGCAGCTTAGCGGGGGGTACGGCTTTCTTT,CASSLAGGTAFF
TRBD2,TRBV13,TRBJ2-3,.,TGTGCCAGCAGCCCCCAACTAGCGGGGACAGATACGCAGTATTTT,CASSPQLAGTDTQYF
TRBD2,TRBV7-9,TRBJ2-3,.,TGTGCCAGCAGCTTAGGGACTAGCGGGGGAACGCAGTATTTT,CASSLGTSGGTQYF
TRBD1,TRBV2,TRBJ1-5,.,TGTGCCAGCAGATCTGGGACAGGAACAGATCAGCCCCAGCATTTT,CASRSGTGTDQPQHF
.,TRBV7-6,TRBJ1-5,.,TGTGCCAGCAGCTTAAATCCTAATCAGCCCCAGCATTTT,CASSLNPNQPQHF
.,TRBV19,TRBJ1-3,.,TGTGCCAGTAGTCACGGGACTGGAAACACCATATATTTT,CASSHGTGNTIYF
TRBD1,TRBV30,TRBJ1-2,.,TGTGCCTGGAGACAGGGGACTGGCTATGGCTACACCTTC,CAWRQGTGYGYTF
.,TRBV13,TRBJ1-4,.,TGTGCCAGCAGCTCTCGGTACAGTGCAACTAATGAAAAACTGTTTTTT,CASSSRYSATNEKLFF
TRBD1,TRBV5-1,TRBJ1-4,.,TGCGCCAGCAGCTCCGGGACAGGCCGAGGGGAAAAACTGTTTTTT,CASSSGTGRGEKLFF
.,TRBV12-3/TRBV12-4,TRBJ2-5,once,TGTGCCAGCAGTTTAAATAGCCGGGAGACCCAGTACTTC,CASSLNSRETQYF
.,TRBV27,TRBJ1-5,.,TGTGCCAGCAGTTCCGGGGAGAGCAATCAGCCCCAGCATTTT,CASSSGESNQPQHF
TRBD1,TRBV6-5,TRBJ2-7,.,TGTGCCAGCAACTCCCCCCACAGGGGTTACTACGAGCAGTACTTC,CASNSPHRGYYEQYF
.,TRBV29-1,TRBJ1-2,.,TGCAGCGCTAAAACCGGGACTGACTACTATGGCTACACCTTC,CSAKTGTDYYGYTF
.,TRBV19,TRBJ1-2,.,TGTGCCACCGGGCGGTCGGGGGGCTACACCTTC,CATGRSGGYTF
TRBD1,TRBV28,TRBJ2-7,.,TGTGCCAGCACCCCTCCTTGGACAGGGGATTTAAACGAGCAGTACTTC,CASTPPWTGDLNEQYF
TRBD2,TRBV7-2,TRBJ2-3,.,TGTGCCTCCTGGGGGCGGGGGGCCGTAGATACGCAGTATTTT,CASWGRGAVDTQYF
TRBD1,TRBV7-2,TRBJ1-2,.,TGTGCCAGCAGCCGGAGGACAGGGGGGAACTATGGCTACACCTTC,CASSRRTGGNYGYTF
.,TRBV11-2,TRBJ2-1,.,TGTGCCAGCAGCTTACCGGGTCCCTACAATGAGCAGTTCTTC,CASSLPGPYNEQFF
.,TRBV19,TRBJ1-5,.,TGTGCCAGTAGTAACCCCGGACAGAGCGGTCAGCCCCAGCATTTT,CASSNPGQSGQPQHF
TRBD1,TRBV6-5,TRBJ1-2,.,TGTGCCAGCAGTTACTACAGGGGTAACTATGGCTACACCTTC,CASSYYRGNYGYTF
.,TRBV25-1,TRBJ1-5,.,TGTGCCAGCAGTGCTACAGGGAGCAATCAGCCCCAGCATTTT,CASSATGSNQPQHF
TRBD1,TRBV2,TRBJ2-7,.,TGTGCCAGCATAGGGACAGGGGATCTCCACGAGCAGTACTTC,CASIGTGDLHEQYF
TRBD1,TRBV10-3,TRBJ1-1,.,TGTGCCGTAACAGGGGGCGCCGGGAACACTGAAGCTTTCTTT,CAVTGGAGNTEAFF
TRBD1,TRBV19,TRBJ1-4,.,TGTGCCAGTAGTCTTTTGAGACAGGGGAGTGAAAAACTGTTTTTT,CASSLLRQGSEKLFF
.,TRBV19,TRBJ1-5,.,TGTGCCAGTACCATAGGAGATCAGCCCCAGCATTTT,CASTIGDQPQHF
.,TRBV10-3,TRBJ1-1,.,TGTGCCACAGCCGAATCGACTTTAAGGAACACTGAAGCTTTCTTT,CATAESTLRNTEAFF
TRBD1,TRBV7-9,TRBJ1-2,.,TGTGCCAGCAGCTTCGGACAGGGGCATGGCTACACCTTC,CASSFGQGHGYTF
TRBD1,TRBV5-1,TRBJ1-4,.,TGCGCCAGCAGACGCGGGACAGGGGTCCTTAATGAAAAACTGTTTTTT,CASRRGTGVLNEKLFF
TRBD1,TRBV18,TRBJ1-2,.,TGTGCCAGCTCACCACCCTCAGGGGGGCAAGGCTACACCTTC,CASSPPSGGQGYTF